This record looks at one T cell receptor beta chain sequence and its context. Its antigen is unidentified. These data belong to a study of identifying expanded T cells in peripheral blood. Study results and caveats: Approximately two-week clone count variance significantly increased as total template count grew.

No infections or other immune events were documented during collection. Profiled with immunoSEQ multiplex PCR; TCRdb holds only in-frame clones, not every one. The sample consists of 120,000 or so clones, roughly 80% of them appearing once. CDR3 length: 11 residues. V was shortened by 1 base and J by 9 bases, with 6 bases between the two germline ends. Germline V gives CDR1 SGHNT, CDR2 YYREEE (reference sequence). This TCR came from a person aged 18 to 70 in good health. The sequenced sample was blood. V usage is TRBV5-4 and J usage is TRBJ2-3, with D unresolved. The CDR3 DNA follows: TGTGCCAGCAGCTTGATGGGGACGCAGTATTTT. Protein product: CASSLMGTQYF.